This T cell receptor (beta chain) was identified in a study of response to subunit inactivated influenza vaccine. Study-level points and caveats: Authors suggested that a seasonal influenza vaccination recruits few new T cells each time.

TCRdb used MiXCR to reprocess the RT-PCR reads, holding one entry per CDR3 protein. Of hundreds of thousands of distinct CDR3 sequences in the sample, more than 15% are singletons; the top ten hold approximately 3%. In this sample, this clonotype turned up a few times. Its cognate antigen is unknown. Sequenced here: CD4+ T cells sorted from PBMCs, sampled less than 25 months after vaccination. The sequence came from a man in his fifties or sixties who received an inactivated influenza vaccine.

As DNA, the CDR3 is TGTGCCATCAGTGAGTCGATTTCTAGGAACACCGGGGAGCTGTTTTTT. Its protein is CAISESISRNTGELFF. The rearrangement links TRBV10-3 to TRBJ2-2; no reliable D call. The CDR3 is 16 amino acids. Germline V CDR1 and CDR2: ENHRY, SYGVKD. Deletions cut 0 bases from V and 1 base from J, with 9 bases between.